The 10 T cell receptor beta chains listed next were all sequenced from one sample in a study of brain metastases from non-small cell lung cancer. Clones were sequenced by immunoSEQ multiplex PCR, and TCRdb holds only the in-frame ones, with some missing. The data show 5,000 or so clones, with approximately 85% seen just once and about 6.3% held by the top ten. The sequenced sample was primary lung tumor tissue. These TCRs come from a donor over 35 with non-small cell lung cancer.

The V and J genes are TRBV11-2 and TRBJ1-2; 7 bases line up with TRBD1. The J segment lost 5 bases and the V segment lost 5 bases, leaving 5 bases of the junction unmatched. The CDR3 length is 13 residues. In germline, CDR1 is SGHAT, CDR2 FQNNGV. CDR3 region: CASSTTGVYGYTF. The CDR3 region has the DNA TGTGCCAGCAGCACAACAGGGGTGTATGGCTACACCTTC.

The V and J genes are TRBV2 and TRBJ1-1, with TRBD1 as a possible D gene (5 bases). This CDR3 comprises 14 residues. Germline CDR1 and CDR2: SNHLY and FYNNEI. The V end was cut by 3 bases, the J end by 5 bases, with 13 bases between. The CDR3 coding sequence is TGTGCCAGCAGTGAGTCGGGACGTATTACTGAAGCTTTCTTT. It encodes CASSESGRITEAFF.

This rearrangement joins TRBV7-9 to TRBJ2-3, with a possible D match to TRBD1 (5 bases). CDR3 length equals 15 residues. Germline values: CDR1 SEHNR, CDR2 FQNEAQ (reference sequence). V shed 2 bases and J shed 6 bases, with 15 bases lying between them. CDR3 residues: CASSLLVAKGDTQYF. Here the CDR3 DNA reads TGTGCCAGCAGCTTACTGGTCGCCAAGGGGGATACGCAGTATTTT.

This chain joins TRBV11-3 and TRBJ2-2; TRBD1 is a possible D gene (9 bases). This CDR3 contains 17 residues. CDR1 and CDR2 (germline): SGHNT, YENEEA. V lost 2 bases, J lost 4 bases, and 17 bases lay in between. CDR3 in amino acids: CASSLQQGAGGTGELFF. The CDR3 DNA follows: TGTGCCAGCAGCTTACAACAGGGGGCGGGAGGCACCGGGGAGCTGTTTTTT. The complete variable domain, with remaining parts taken from reference TRBV11-3 and TRBJ2-2, reads EAGVVQSPRYKIIEKKQPVAFWCNPISGHNTLYWYLQNLGQGPELLIRYENEEAVDDSQLPKDRFSAERLKGVDSTLKIQPAELGDSAVYLCASSLQQGAGGTGELFFGEGSRLTVL.

The chain is built from TRBV2 and TRBJ1-6, with a weak D call TRBD1 (5 bases). CDR3 length: 14 amino acids. CDR1 and CDR2 (germline): SNHLY, FYNNEI. Trimming took off 4 bases at V and 6 bases at J, with 10 bases between the two ends. CDR3 sequence: CASSAGPSNSPLHF. The CDR3 bases are TGTGCCAGCAGTGCGGGACCGAGTAATTCACCCCTCCACTTT.

V is TRBV5-1 and J is TRBJ2-7, with TRBD2 matching 11 bases. After removal of 3 bases from V and 1 base from J, the junction contained 6 bases not matched to a gene. Germline V gene sequence: CDR1 SGHRS, CDR2 YFSETQ. The CDR3 consists of 16 residues. The CDR3 loop is CASSSLLAGASYEQYF. Written as DNA, the CDR3 is TGCGCCAGCAGCTCGCTACTAGCGGGAGCTTCCTACGAGCAGTACTTC.

This sequence joins TRBV7-8 and TRBJ1-6; D not resolved. Germline V gene data show CDR1 as SGHVS and CDR2 as FQNEAQ. The germline V and J ends were trimmed by 4 bases and 10 bases, with 11 bases remaining between them. There are 13 residues in the CDR3. For the CDR3, the DNA is TGTGCCAGCAGCTCCTACGGGGAATCACCCCTCCACTTT. Translation gives CASSSYGESPLHF.

For this clone: The sample has other DNA sequences that encode this CDR3 too. This chain joins TRBV19 and TRBJ2-2; 11 bases line up with TRBD1. Germline lookup yields CDR1 LNHDA and CDR2 SQIVND (reference sequence). The CDR3 has 15 residues. The J segment lost 5 bases and the V segment lost 7 bases, leaving 6 bases of the junction unmatched. DNA of the CDR3: TGTGCCAGTACGGTGGACAGGGGGCGAACCGGGGAGCTGTTTTTT. Protein sequence: CASTVDRGRTGELFF.

V usage is TRBV5-1 and J usage is TRBJ1-1; the match to TRBD1 covers 7 bases. Germline loops: CDR1 SGHRS, CDR2 YFSETQ. V dropped 5 bases and J dropped 5; count of bases not matched to a gene: 12. CDR3 length: 15 residues. CDR3 region: CASSSETGLGTEAFF. DNA for the CDR3: TGCGCCAGCAGTTCTGAGACAGGGCTGGGGACTGAAGCTTTCTTT.

This rearrangement joins TRBV19 to TRBJ1-4, with a tentative D call TRBD1 (5 bases). CDR1 is LNHDA and CDR2 is SQIVND in the germline V gene (reference sequence). V lost 7 bases to trimming and J lost 3 bases, with 15 bases between them. This CDR3 has 15 residues. DNA for the CDR3: TGTGCCAGTACCTCCAGGGCGGCGGCTAATGAAAAACTGTTTTTT. Protein: CASTSRAAANEKLFF.